This T cell receptor (beta chain) was profiled in a study of blood T cell repertoires in COVID-19. Study summary: Samples representing acute and convalescent COVID-19 were sourced from the United States, Italy and Spain. Sources were T cells, B-cell-depleted T cells, or PBMCs; the material itself was cDNA or gDNA.

This clone was observed a handful of times. This CDR3 has 15 residues. Original data processing: It was from reference gene primer amplification that nucleated cell counts were estimated. Sequenced by immunoSEQ multiplex PCR; TCRdb stores in-frame clones only, minus some. That table supplies the V and J calls and clone size; D and trimming were determined from the DNA. The repertoire holds more than 85,000 clones, with roughly 89% as singletons. V gene TRBV21-1 combines with J gene TRBJ2-1; TRBD2, as called in the table, went unchecked against the DNA. TRBV21-1 is shown as a pseudogene. The source of this sequence is a woman aged 70 to 79 with acute or convalescent COVID-19. Sequenced sample: peripheral blood. The CDR3, as DNA: TGTGCCAGCAGCAAAGGTTGGCGGGCCGTCAATGAGCAGTTCTTC. It specifies CASSKGWRAVNEQFF.